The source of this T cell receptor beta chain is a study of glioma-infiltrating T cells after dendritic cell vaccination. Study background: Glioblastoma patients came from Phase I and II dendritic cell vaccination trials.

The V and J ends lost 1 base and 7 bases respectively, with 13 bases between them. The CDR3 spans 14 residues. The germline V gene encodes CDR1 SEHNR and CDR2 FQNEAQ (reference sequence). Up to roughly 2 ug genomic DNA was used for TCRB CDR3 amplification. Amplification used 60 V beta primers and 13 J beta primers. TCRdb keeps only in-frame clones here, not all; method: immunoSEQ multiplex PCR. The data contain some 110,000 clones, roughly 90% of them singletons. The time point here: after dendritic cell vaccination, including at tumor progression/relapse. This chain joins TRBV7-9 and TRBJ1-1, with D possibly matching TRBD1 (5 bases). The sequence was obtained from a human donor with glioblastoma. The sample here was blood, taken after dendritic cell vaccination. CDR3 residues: CASSLVQEGNEAFF. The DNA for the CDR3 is TGTGCCAGCAGCTTAGTCCAGGAGGGGAATGAAGCTTTCTTT.